Presented here are 20 T cell receptor beta chains from one specimen sequenced in a study of cytomegalovirus exposure and HLA in healthy donors. The PCR ran on 60 Vbeta and 13 Jbeta primers. The protocol was immunoSEQ multiplex PCR, while the TCRdb copy is restricted to in-frame clones and leaves out a portion. The table includes some 150,000 clones, approximately 72% detected once. What was sequenced was PBMCs. The receptors were gathered from a human donor in good health.

This clone was seen only a few times. The chain uses TRBV5-5 and TRBJ2-7; D remains ambiguous. This CDR3 comprises 10 residues. V dropped 6 bases and J dropped 3 bases, with 4 bases sitting between them. Germline CDR1 and CDR2: SGHKS and YYEKEE (reference sequence). In nucleotides, the CDR3 is TGTGCCAGCATCTACTACGAGCAGTACTTC. This translates into CASIYYEQYF.

The chain employs TRBV5-1 and TRBJ2-5, with D maybe TRBD2 (5 bases). This CDR3 contains 15 residues. Looked up from germline, CDR1 is SGHRS and CDR2 is YFSETQ. Trimming took 4 bases from V and 3 from J, leaving 16 bases between them. In DNA form, the CDR3 reads TGCGCCAGCAGCCACCTCGGCGGGCGAAAAGAGACCCAGTACTTC. Translated: CASSHLGGRKETQYF.

The V call is TRBV5-1, the J call TRBJ1-1; tentatively, D is TRBD1 (6 bases). The germline V gene encodes CDR1 SGHRS and CDR2 YFSETQ. V was pared by 2 bases and J by 1 base, with 12 bases between. This CDR3 has 15 amino acids. CDR3 sequence: CASSFALGQNTEAFF. The CDR3 DNA sequence: TGCGCCAGCAGCTTCGCCCTGGGACAGAACACTGAAGCTTTCTTT. The whole variable domain, remainder taken from reference TRBV5-1 and TRBJ1-1, is KAGVTQTPRYLIKTRGQQVTLSCSPISGHRSVSWYQQTPGQGLQFLFEYFSETQRNKGNFPGRFSGRQFSNSRSEMNVSTLELGDSALYLCASSFALGQNTEAFFGQGTRLTVV.

This chain joins TRBV7-3 and TRBJ2-3, with 9 bases that match TRBD1. Trimming removed 5 bases from V and 3 bases from J; junction bases left unmatched: 3. The CDR3 extends over 14 amino acids. Germline V gives CDR1 SGHTA, CDR2 FQGTGA. DNA of the CDR3: TGTGCCAGCAGCACGGACAGGGGTACAGATACGCAGTATTTT. Its protein is CASSTDRGTDTQYF.

This clone has just a few counts. This rearrangement joins TRBV5-4 to TRBJ1-1; 10 bases align to TRBD1. Trimming cost V 2 bases and J 10 bases; bases outside gene matches: 14. Germline V gene sequence: CDR1 SGHNT, CDR2 YYREEE (reference sequence). This CDR3 contains 16 residues. The CDR3 spells CASSFGALGTGEAAFF. The CDR3 nucleotides read TGTGCCAGCAGCTTCGGGGCCCTTGGGACAGGGGAGGCAGCTTTCTTT.

This clone was detected a few times. The chain has TRBV4-2 and TRBJ2-3; D possibly corresponds to TRBD2 (6 bases). In germline, CDR1 is LGHNA, CDR2 YNFKEQ. The length of the CDR3 is 16 residues. Trimming removed 1 base from V and 0 bases from J, with 11 bases in between. CDR3 nucleotide sequence: TGTGCCAGCAGCCAAGTCCAGCGGGTGAGCACAGATACGCAGTATTTT. This encodes CASSQVQRVSTDTQYF.

This clone has just one count. J is TRBJ1-2 and V is TRBV7-2; 11 bases are shared with TRBD1. V was pared by 3 bases and J by 5 bases, with 8 bases of the junction left unmatched. The CDR3 extends over 16 amino acids. Germline V gives CDR1 SGHTA, CDR2 FQGNSA. CDR3 region: CASSLERTGGSYGYTF. CDR3 coding DNA: TGTGCCAGCAGCTTGGAACGGACAGGGGGCTCTTATGGCTACACCTTC.

The V and J genes are TRBV19 and TRBJ1-1; a weak D match, TRBD1 (5 bases). The V end lost 2 bases, the J end lost 0 bases, and 10 bases lay between the germline ends. The V gene's germline CDR1 is LNHDA and CDR2 SQIVND (reference sequence). The CDR3 consists of 15 residues. CDR3 amino acids: CASSIYQGMNTEAFF. The DNA of the CDR3 is TGTGCCAGTAGTATATATCAGGGCATGAACACTGAAGCTTTCTTT.

The CDR3 loop reads CASSEMSSGGITQYF. For the CDR3, the DNA is TGTGCCAGCAGTGAAATGTCTAGCGGGGGAATTACGCAGTATTTT. This chain links TRBV2 with TRBJ2-3, with 10 positions matching TRBD2. Germline CDR1 SNHLY, CDR2 FYNNEI. The CDR3 has 15 residues. The V segment lost 2 bases and the J segment 8 bases; nucleotides outside the gene matches: 7.

A few counts support this clone. V is TRBV27 and J is TRBJ1-1; TRBD1 is a possible D gene (6 bases). CDR1 and CDR2 from the germline V gene are MNHEY and SMNVEV (reference sequence). Trimming took off 5 bases at V and 7 bases at J, with 11 bases between the two ends. The CDR3 is 12 residues long. CDR3 bases: TGTGCCAGCAGTACGGGGGGCGGTGAAGCTTTCTTT. Translation: CASSTGGGEAFF.

The chain links TRBV29-1 to TRBJ2-3; the match to TRBD1 covers 7 bases. V gave up 6 bases and J gave up 6 bases; unmatched junction bases: 6. Germline V gene sequence: CDR1 SQVTM, CDR2 ANQGSEA. This CDR3 comprises 12 residues. The CDR3 DNA reads TGCAGCGTGCGGACAGGCGGGGATACGCAGTATTTT. Translated: CSVRTGGDTQYF.

The chain employs TRBV5-6 and TRBJ2-7, with 8 bases lining up with TRBD2. The germline gives CDR1 SGHDT, CDR2 YYEEEE. This CDR3 comprises 14 residues. V dropped 1 base and J dropped 5; count of bases not matched to a gene: 5. The CDR3 DNA reads TGTGCCAGCAGCTTGTACACTAGCGGACACGAGCAGTACTTC. It yields the protein CASSLYTSGHEQYF.

The chain is built from TRBV2 and TRBJ1-1; possibly TRBD1 for D (5 bases). Germline V gene sequence: CDR1 SNHLY, CDR2 FYNNEI. The CDR3 spans 13 residues. Here the CDR3 reads CANSVQGGGGAFF. The CDR3 region has the DNA TGTGCAAACAGCGTGCAGGGTGGCGGGGGAGCTTTCTTT.

V and J are TRBV19 and TRBJ2-7; 10 bases are a match to TRBD1. The germline CDR1 and CDR2 sequences are LNHDA and SQIVND (reference sequence). With 3 bases clipped from V and 4 bases from J, the junction kept 6 bases outside the gene matches. The CDR3 runs to 15 residues. The DNA for the CDR3 is TGTGCCAGTAGTATGGGGGACAGGGGATCGTACGAGCAGTACTTC. Protein product: CASSMGDRGSYEQYF.

The V and J genes are TRBV19 and TRBJ2-7; D perhaps matches TRBD1 (6 bases). The CDR3 contains 13 residues. With 5 bases removed from V and 4 bases from J, the gap between germline ends came to 12 bases. In germline, CDR1 is LNHDA, CDR2 SQIVND (reference sequence). The CDR3 loop is CASSPGQLYEQYF. The CDR3 DNA sequence: TGTGCCAGTAGTCCCGGACAGTTATACGAGCAGTACTTC.

The chain recombines TRBV19 with TRBJ2-3; 10 bases map to TRBD2. The V gene end was trimmed by 3 bases and the J gene end by 6 bases; junction bases not matched to a gene: 3. The CDR3 has 14 residues. Germline CDR1 LNHDA, CDR2 SQIVND (reference sequence). The CDR3 spells CASSIEGLADTQYF. Written as DNA, the CDR3 is TGTGCCAGTAGTATCGAGGGACTAGCGGATACGCAGTATTTT. The variable domain in full, completed from reference TRBV19 and TRBJ2-3, reads DGGITQSPKYLFRKEGQNVTLSCEQNLNHDAMYWYRQDPGQGLRLIYYSQIVNDFQKGDIAEGYSVSREKKESFPLTVTSAQKNPTAFYLCASSIEGLADTQYFGPGTRLTVL.

This rearrangement joins TRBV18 to TRBJ1-4, with D hard to call. This CDR3 spans 13 amino acids. The V end lost 3 bases, the J end lost 3 bases, and 5 bases lay between the germline ends. Per the germline V gene, CDR1 is KGHSH and CDR2 is LQKENI. CDR3: CASSPASNEKLFF. In DNA form, the CDR3 reads TGTGCCAGCTCACCCGCGTCTAATGAAAAACTGTTTTTT. The variable domain in full, completed from reference TRBV18 and TRBJ1-4, reads NAGVMQNPRHLVRRRGQEARLRCSPMKGHSHVYWYRQLPEEGLKFMVYLQKENIIDESGMPKERFSAEFPKEGPSILRIQQVVRGDSAAYFCASSPASNEKLFFGSGTQLSVL.

The count of this clone is one. CDR3 region: CASSPRSSGGAIGETQYF. CDR3 nucleotide sequence: TGTGCCAGCTCACCACGGTCTAGCGGGGGGGCCATAGGAGAGACCCAGTACTTC. The genes are TRBV18 and TRBJ2-5; 12 nucleotides agree with TRBD2. The CDR3 has 18 amino acids. Unmatched junction bases numbered 10, after V lost 1 base and J lost 4 bases. CDR1 is KGHSH, CDR2 LQKENI, per germline.

J is TRBJ1-6 and V is TRBV25-1; no clear D gene. The CDR3 totals 15 residues. V shed 1 base and J shed 14 bases, with 18 bases lying between them. Per germline, CDR1 MGHDK and CDR2 SYGVNS. CDR3 sequence: CASSELSSGLSSLHF. The CDR3 DNA reads TGTGCCAGCAGTGAATTGTCAAGCGGGTTATCTTCCCTCCACTTT. The entire variable domain, with the rest obtained from reference TRBV25-1 and TRBJ1-6, is as follows: EADIYQTPRYLVIGTGKKITLECSQTMGHDKMYWYQQDPGMELHLIHYSYGVNSTEKGDLSSESTVSRIRTEHFPLTLESARPSHTSQYLCASSELSSGLSSLHFGNGTRLTVT.

The V gene is TRBV6-5, the J gene TRBJ1-2; D is unclear. V was pared by 3 bases and J by 4 bases, with 9 bases between. The germline CDR1 and CDR2 sequences are MNHEY and SVGAGI. This CDR3 is built from 13 residues. CDR3 nucleotides: TGTGCCAGCAGTTATGAGGCGACCTATGGCTACACCTTC. Amino acids: CASSYEATYGYTF.